These 29 T cell receptor beta chains originate from one sample sequenced in a study of shared clonotypes between healthy human individuals. Assay: immunoSEQ multiplex PCR; the TCRdb copy retains only in-frame clones and omits some. The sample shows about 460,000 clones, roughly four fifths of them seen only once. The sequenced material came from PBMCs. The receptors derive from a middle-aged woman in good health. Some clones in this sample may be carry-over from other donors' samples.

Points on this clone: A far larger clone is off by one base, so a read error is likely. The chain recombines TRBV5-6 with TRBJ2-5, with 10 bases matching TRBD1. CDR1 and CDR2 (germline): SGHDT, YYEEEE. The junction had 6 bases not matched to a gene; V was cut back by 4 bases and J by 0 bases. This CDR3 has 16 residues. CDR3 sequence reads: CASSGVGQGYQETQYF. CDR3 in DNA: TGTGCCAGCAGCGGGGTGGGACAGGGGTACCAAGAGACCCAGTACTTC. Full variable domain (missing parts from reference TRBV5-6 and TRBJ2-5): DAGVTQSPTHLIKTRGQQVTLRCSPKSGHDTVSWYQQALGQGPQFIFQYYEEEERQRGNFPDRFSGHQFPNYSSELNVNALLLGDSALYLCASSGVGQGYQETQYFGPGTRLLVL.

The chain couples TRBV14 to TRBJ2-1; no reliable D call. The CDR3 spans 18 residues. Trimming removed 1 base from V and 2 bases from J, with 18 bases in between. The germline gives CDR1 SGHDN, CDR2 FVKESK. The DNA of the CDR3 is TGTGCCAGCAGCCAAGTAATGACCACTACATACCCCTACAATGAGCAGTTCTTC. It yields the protein CASSQVMTTTYPYNEQFF. Complete variable domain (other parts from reference TRBV14 and TRBJ2-1): EAGVTQFPSHSVIEKGQTVTLRCDPISGHDNLYWYRRVMGKEIKFLLHFVKESKQDESGMPNNRFLAERTGGTYSTLKVQPAELEDSGVYFCASSQVMTTTYPYNEQFFGPGTRLTVL.

J is TRBJ1-2 and V is TRBV20-1, with 8 bases matching TRBD1. CDR1 and CDR2 (germline): DFQATT, SNEGSKA (reference sequence). The CDR3 length is 11 residues. The J segment lost 8 bases and the V segment lost 1 base, leaving 0 bases of the junction unmatched. CDR3 amino acids: CSARGQGGYTF. Here the CDR3 DNA reads TGCAGTGCTAGAGGACAGGGGGGCTACACCTTC.

The sample holds many counts of this clone. V and J are TRBV6-5 and TRBJ1-2, with TRBD1 as a possible D gene (5 bases). Between the trimmed V and J ends, which lost 5 bases and 3 bases, there was a span of 10 bases. The CDR3 is made up of 13 amino acids. Germline CDR1 reads MNHEY; CDR2 reads SVGAGI. DNA for the CDR3: TGTGCCAGCAGTCCAGGGAAGTACTATGGCTACACCTTC. Encoded protein: CASSPGKYYGYTF.

For the CDR3, the DNA is TGTGCCAGCGGCCGGGGGGGACTAGCGCCCGCCAATGAGCAGTTCTTC. It translates to CASGRGGLAPANEQFF. This chain connects TRBV28 to TRBJ2-1, with 10 bases identical to TRBD2. With V trimmed by 8 bases and J by 6 bases, 13 bases remained unmatched. CDR3 length: 16 residues. The germline V gene encodes CDR1 MDHEN and CDR2 SYDVKM.

J is TRBJ2-1 and V is TRBV19; 8 bases fit TRBD2. CDR3 length equals 13 residues. V lost 3 bases, J lost 10 bases, and 5 bases stayed unmatched. Germline CDR1 is LNHDA and CDR2 is SQIVND (reference sequence). The CDR3 DNA reads as TGTGCCAGTAGTATCCAGCGGGAGAGGGAGCAGTTCTTC. Translating gives CASSIQREREQFF.

The genes are TRBV2 and TRBJ1-5, with D possibly being TRBD1 (5 bases). V lost 6 bases, J lost 3 bases, and 9 bases lay in between. Germline V gene lookup returns CDR1 SNHLY and CDR2 FYNNEI. The CDR3 sequence is 13 residues long. CDR3: CASRPGPNQPQHF. CDR3 in DNA: TGTGCCAGCAGGCCGGGGCCCAATCAGCCCCAGCATTTT.

This clone was counted many times. The same CDR3 also results from other DNA sequences found in this sample. CDR3 sequence (DNA): TGTGCCAGCAGCTTAGGGCGTCGGGGGGGGTATGGCTACACCTTC. Residues: CASSLGRRGGYGYTF. The chain carries TRBV7-8 and TRBJ1-2; D might be TRBD1 (5 bases). Trimming took 1 base from V and 5 from J, leaving 14 bases between them. CDR1 and CDR2 (germline): SGHVS, FQNEAQ. This CDR3 has 15 residues.

The chain links TRBV28 to TRBJ2-2; no clear D. The CDR3 length is 13 residues. Germline CDR1 is MDHEN and CDR2 is SYDVKM. Deletions cut 6 bases from V and 6 bases from J, with 11 bases between. The CDR3 here is CASRSEESGELFF. The CDR3 coding sequence is TGTGCCAGCAGGTCTGAAGAGTCCGGGGAGCTGTTTTTT.

CDR3: CASSPNRLGGSNEQFF. CDR3 coding DNA: TGTGCCAGCAGCCCGAATAGGCTAGGGGGGAGCAATGAGCAGTTCTTC. V and J are TRBV7-3 and TRBJ2-1, with D tentatively TRBD1 or TRBD2 (6 bases each). This CDR3 is 16 amino acids long. CDR1 is SGHTA and CDR2 is FQGTGA in the germline V gene. Trimming removed 5 bases from V and 6 bases from J, with 20 bases in between.

This rearrangement joins TRBV7-3 to TRBJ2-1; D unclear. In germline, CDR1 is SGHTA, CDR2 FQGTGA. The germline V and J ends were trimmed by 4 bases and 5 bases, with 9 bases remaining between them. This CDR3 has 13 residues. The CDR3 loop reads CASSSDSDNEQFF. The DNA of the CDR3 is TGTGCCAGCAGCTCAGACTCGGACAATGAGCAGTTCTTC.

The V gene is TRBV2, the J gene TRBJ2-5; no clear D. CDR3 size: 12 residues. Per germline, CDR1 SNHLY and CDR2 FYNNEI. CDR3 sequence: CACGQYQETQYF. CDR3 coding DNA: TGTGCATGCGGCCAGTACCAAGAGACCCAGTACTTC.

This clone was recorded at least ten times. This chain joins TRBV25-1 and TRBJ2-5; 9 nucleotides line up with TRBD1. The CDR3 is 16 residues long. The germline V gene has CDR1 MGHDK and CDR2 SYGVNS. Unmatched junction bases numbered 6, after V lost 4 bases and J lost 0 bases. As DNA, the CDR3 is TGTGCCAGCAGTGTGGCCGGGACAGGGTACCAAGAGACCCAGTACTTC. Encoded protein: CASSVAGTGYQETQYF.

The chain carries TRBV2 and TRBJ2-7, with 7 nucleotides matching TRBD1. The CDR3 totals 15 residues. V lost 2 bases to trimming and J lost 4 bases; unmatched junction nucleotides: 8. Germline V gives CDR1 SNHLY, CDR2 FYNNEI. The CDR3 DNA reads TGTGCCAGCAGTGAATGGGCAGGGGGTCTTTACGAGCAGTACTTC. Its protein is CASSEWAGGLYEQYF.

The rearrangement uses TRBV29-1 and TRBJ2-1, with D maybe TRBD2 (6 bases). Germline lookup yields CDR1 SQVTM and CDR2 ANQGSEA. The CDR3 has 14 residues. V was clipped by 7 bases and J by 7 bases, with 20 bases between them. The CDR3 sequence: CSAASGVLGNEQFF. The DNA of the CDR3 is TGCAGCGCCGCGTCGGGGGTGCTGGGAAATGAGCAGTTCTTC.

The chain uses TRBV30 and TRBJ2-7, with D perhaps TRBD1 or TRBD2 (5 bases each). Between the trimmed V and J ends, which lost 4 bases and 6 bases, there was a span of 10 bases. The CDR3 is 11 amino acids. Germline V CDR1 and CDR2: GTSNPN, SVGIG (reference sequence). CDR3 sequence (DNA): TGTGCCTGGACGGGGACCTGCGAGCAGTACTTC. Translation: CAWTGTCEQYF.

The table lists this clone with a few counts. This rearrangement joins TRBV9 to TRBJ2-1; 16 nucleotides agree with TRBD2. The V gene end was trimmed by 3 bases and the J gene end by 6 bases; junction bases not matched to a gene: 6. Germline values: CDR1 SGDLS, CDR2 YYNGEE. This CDR3 is built from 17 residues. The CDR3: CASSGGLAGGKGNEQFF. The CDR3 bases are TGTGCCAGCAGCGGGGGACTAGCGGGAGGGAAGGGCAATGAGCAGTTCTTC.

V and J are TRBV10-3 and TRBJ1-1; D is perhaps TRBD1 (6 bases). CDR1 and CDR2 (germline): ENHRY, SYGVKD. V shed 2 bases and J shed 0 bases, with 10 bases lying between them. The CDR3 runs 15 residues. CDR3 DNA: TGTGCCATCAGTGAGAAGGGGGAGATGAACACTGAAGCTTTCTTT. Translating gives CAISEKGEMNTEAFF.

The chain has TRBV28 and TRBJ2-5, with a possible D match to TRBD1 (5 bases). CDR3 length equals 14 residues. The V gene lost 0 bases and the J gene lost 1 base, with 6 bases spanning the gap. Germline V gene lookup returns CDR1 MDHEN and CDR2 SYDVKM. The CDR3 sequence: CASSLWQGQETQYF. The CDR3 region has the DNA TGTGCCAGCAGTTTATGGCAGGGCCAAGAGACCCAGTACTTC.

This chain links TRBV10-1 with TRBJ1-1; D is unclear. Germline V gene lookup returns CDR1 WNHNN and CDR2 SYGVQD (reference sequence). This CDR3 is 14 amino acids long. Trimming cost V 0 bases and J 1 base, with 6 bases left between them. CDR3 coding DNA: TGCGCCAGCAGTGAGTCGAGGGCGAACACTGAAGCTTTCTTT. It specifies CASSESRANTEAFF.

In DNA, the CDR3 is TGTGCCTGGAGTGGGGGGTTTCAAGAGACCCAGTACTTC. It specifies CAWSGGFQETQYF. The chain carries TRBV30 and TRBJ2-5; tentatively, D is TRBD1 or TRBD2 (5 bases each). The CDR3 runs to 13 residues. Germline V gene sequence: CDR1 GTSNPN, CDR2 SVGIG (reference sequence). V was shortened by 1 base and J by 2 bases, with 8 bases between the two germline ends. Variable domain in full (rest from reference TRBV30 and TRBJ2-5): SQTIHQWPATLVQPVGSPLSLECTVEGTSNPNLYWYRQAAGRGLQLLFYSVGIGQISSEVPQNLSASRPQDRQFILSSKKLLLSDSGFYLCAWSGGFQETQYFGPGTRLLVL.

The genes are TRBV5-5 and TRBJ2-5; a weak D match, TRBD2 (6 bases). Germline CDR1 and CDR2: SGHKS and YYEKEE (reference sequence). The length of the CDR3 is 15 residues. V was cut by 0 bases and J by 6 bases, with 15 bases left in between. CDR3 nucleotides: TGTGCCAGCAGCTTGGACGTAGGCGGGGCAAAGACCCAGTACTTC. Translating it yields CASSLDVGGAKTQYF.

This clone has only one observation. This chain links TRBV28 with TRBJ2-4, with TRBD2 identical over 7 bases. V lost 2 bases to trimming and J lost 0 bases; unmatched junction nucleotides: 4. Germline V gives CDR1 MDHEN, CDR2 SYDVKM. CDR3 length equals 16 residues. Here the CDR3 reads CASSLAGEIAKNIQYF. The CDR3 bases are TGTGCCAGCAGTTTAGCGGGGGAAATAGCCAAAAACATTCAGTACTTC.

This chain connects TRBV10-2 to TRBJ1-5, with D possibly TRBD1 on 5 matching bases. Trimming removed 4 bases from V and 6 bases from J, with 13 bases in between. Per the germline V gene, CDR1 is WSHSY and CDR2 is SAAADI. The CDR3 has 14 amino acids. For the CDR3, the DNA is TGCGCCAGCAGTGCAGTGGCAGGGCCTCAGCCCCAGCATTTT. This translates into CASSAVAGPQPQHF.

A note on this clone: This may come from a read error, since a much larger clone is one base off. J is TRBJ2-7 and V is TRBV27; 12 bases line up with TRBD2. The junction had 11 bases not matched to a gene; V was cut back by 5 bases and J by 9 bases. This CDR3 is built from 15 residues. Germline-derived CDR1 and CDR2 are MNHEY and SMNVEV (reference sequence). In DNA, the CDR3 is TGTGCCAGCAGTCTTAGACTAGCGGGAGTCGGGGGGCAGTACTTC. This sequence encodes CASSLRLAGVGGQYF.

The chain links TRBV7-8 to TRBJ1-3; D unclear. This CDR3 has 14 residues. The germline CDR1 and CDR2 sequences are SGHVS and FQNEAQ. The V gene lost 4 bases and the J gene lost 0 bases, with 7 bases spanning the gap. CDR3 nucleotides: TGTGCCAGCAGCTCAGGACCCTCTGGAAACACCATATATTTT. Its protein product is CASSSGPSGNTIYF. Full variable domain (rest looked up from reference TRBV7-8 and TRBJ1-3): GAGVSQSPRYKVAKRGQDVALRCDPISGHVSLFWYQQALGQGPEFLTYFQNEAQLDKSGLPSDRFFAERPEGSVSTLKIQRTQQEDSAVYLCASSSGPSGNTIYFGEGSWLTVV.

This clone was recorded once. This chain links TRBV29-1 with TRBJ2-3; D perhaps matches TRBD1 (6 bases). Germline-derived CDR1 and CDR2 are SQVTM and ANQGSEA. V shed 4 bases and J shed 2 bases, with 16 bases lying between them. The CDR3 covers 15 residues. CDR3 DNA sequence: TGCAGCGTTGTGACAGGCCCGATTACCACAGATACGCAGTATTTT. It codes for CSVVTGPITTDTQYF.

The chain links TRBV4-1 to TRBJ2-7; 12 nucleotides line up with TRBD2. This CDR3 is built from 16 residues. From germline, CDR1 is MGHRA and CDR2 YSYEKL. The V gene end was trimmed by 2 bases and the J gene end by 12 bases; junction bases not matched to a gene: 14. The CDR3 DNA reads as TGCGCCAGCAGCCAACAGACTAGCGGGAGACCTTATCCCACGTACTTC. Protein sequence: CASSQQTSGRPYPTYF.

As to this clone: This is likely an artifact of a read error, given a far larger clone one base away. The chain links TRBV28 to TRBJ2-7; the match to TRBD1 covers 8 bases. Germline-derived CDR1 and CDR2 are MDHEN and SYDVKM. The CDR3 loop spans 15 amino acids. CDR3 residues: CASSSNAGGSHEQYF. Written as DNA, the CDR3 is TGTGCCAGCAGTTCCAACGCAGGGGGCTCCCACGAGCAGTACTTC.